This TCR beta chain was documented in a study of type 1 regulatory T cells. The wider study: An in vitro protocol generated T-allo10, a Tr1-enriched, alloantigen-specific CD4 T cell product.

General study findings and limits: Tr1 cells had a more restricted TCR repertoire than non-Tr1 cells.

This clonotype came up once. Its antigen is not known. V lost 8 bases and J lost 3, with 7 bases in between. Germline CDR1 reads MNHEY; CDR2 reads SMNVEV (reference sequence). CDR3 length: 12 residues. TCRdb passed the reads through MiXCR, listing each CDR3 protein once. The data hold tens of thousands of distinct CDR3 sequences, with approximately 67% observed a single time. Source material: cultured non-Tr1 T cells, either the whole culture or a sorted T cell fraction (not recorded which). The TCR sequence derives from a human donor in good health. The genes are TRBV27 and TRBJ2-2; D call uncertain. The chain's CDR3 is CASSWDTGELFF. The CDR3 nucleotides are TGTGCCAGCTCTTGGGACACCGGGGAGCTGTTTTTT.